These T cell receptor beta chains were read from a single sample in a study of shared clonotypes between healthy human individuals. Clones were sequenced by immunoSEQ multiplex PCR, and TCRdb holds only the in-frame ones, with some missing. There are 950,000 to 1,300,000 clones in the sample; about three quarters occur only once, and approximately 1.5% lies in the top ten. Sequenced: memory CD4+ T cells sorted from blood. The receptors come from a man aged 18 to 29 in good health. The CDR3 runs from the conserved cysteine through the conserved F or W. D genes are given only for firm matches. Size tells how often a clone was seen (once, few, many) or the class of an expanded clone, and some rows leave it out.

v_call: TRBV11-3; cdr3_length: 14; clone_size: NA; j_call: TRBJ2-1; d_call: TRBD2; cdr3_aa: CVSSLLAGAPEQFF; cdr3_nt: TGTGTCAGCAGCTTACTAGCGGGAGCCCCCGAGCAGTTCTTC
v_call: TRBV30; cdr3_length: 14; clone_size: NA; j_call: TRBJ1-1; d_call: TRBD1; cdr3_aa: CAWNIQGVNTEAFF; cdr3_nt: TGTGCCTGGAACATACAGGGGGTGAACACTGAAGCTTTCTTT
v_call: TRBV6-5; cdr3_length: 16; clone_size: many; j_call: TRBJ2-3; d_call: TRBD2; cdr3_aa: CASSYSWLAGADTQYF; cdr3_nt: TGTGCCAGCAGTTACTCGTGGCTAGCGGGGGCAGATACGCAGTATTTT
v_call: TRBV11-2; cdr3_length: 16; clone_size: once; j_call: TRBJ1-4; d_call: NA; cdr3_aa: CASSLAGGAEWEKLFF; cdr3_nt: TGTGCCAGCAGCTTAGCGGGAGGGGCGGAATGGGAAAAACTGTTTTTT
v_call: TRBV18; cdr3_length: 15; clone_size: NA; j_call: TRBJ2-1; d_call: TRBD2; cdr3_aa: CASSPGLAGGQEQFF; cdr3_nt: TGTGCCAGCTCACCCGGACTAGCGGGAGGGCAGGAGCAGTTCTTC
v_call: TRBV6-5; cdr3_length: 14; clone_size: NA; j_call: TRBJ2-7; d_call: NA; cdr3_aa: CASSYSQVLHEQYF; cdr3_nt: TGTGCCAGCAGTTACTCACAGGTTCTCCACGAGCAGTACTTC
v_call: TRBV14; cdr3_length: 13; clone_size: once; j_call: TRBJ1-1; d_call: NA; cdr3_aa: CASSQVGGARAFF; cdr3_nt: TGTGCCAGCAGCCAAGTGGGCGGAGCCCGCGCTTTCTTT
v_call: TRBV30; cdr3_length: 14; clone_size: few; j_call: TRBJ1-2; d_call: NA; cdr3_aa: CAWGGSLKHYGYTF; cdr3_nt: TGTGCCTGGGGAGGTAGTTTAAAACACTATGGCTACACCTTC
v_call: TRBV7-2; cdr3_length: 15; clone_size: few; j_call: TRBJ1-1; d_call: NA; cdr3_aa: CASSLYSGGNTEAFF; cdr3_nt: TGTGCCAGCAGCTTATATAGTGGGGGGAACACTGAAGCTTTCTTT
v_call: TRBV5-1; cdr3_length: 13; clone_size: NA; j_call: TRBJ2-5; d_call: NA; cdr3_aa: CASSPGPQETQYF; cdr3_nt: TGCGCCAGCAGCCCGGGACCTCAAGAGACCCAGTACTTC
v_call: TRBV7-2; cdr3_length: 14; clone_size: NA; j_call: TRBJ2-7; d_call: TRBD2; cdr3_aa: CASTQGLAGGEQYF; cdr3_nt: TGTGCCAGCACCCAGGGACTAGCGGGAGGCGAGCAGTACTTC
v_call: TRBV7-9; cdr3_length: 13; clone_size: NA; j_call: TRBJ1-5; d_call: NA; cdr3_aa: CASSLNFDRPQHF; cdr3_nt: TGTGCCAGCAGCTTAAATTTTGATCGCCCCCAGCATTTT
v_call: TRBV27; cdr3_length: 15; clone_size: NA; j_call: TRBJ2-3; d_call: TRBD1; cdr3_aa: CASSPGTDSTDTQYF; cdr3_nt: TGTGCCAGCAGCCCCGGGACAGATAGCACAGATACGCAGTATTTT
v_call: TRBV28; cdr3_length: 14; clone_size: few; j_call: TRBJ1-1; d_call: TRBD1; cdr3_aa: CASSVTGQNTEAFF; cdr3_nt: TGTGCCAGCAGTGTGACAGGGCAGAACACTGAAGCTTTCTTT
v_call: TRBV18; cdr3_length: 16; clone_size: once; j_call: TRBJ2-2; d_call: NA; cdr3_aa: CASSPEGQPNTGELFF; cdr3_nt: TGTGCCAGCTCACCTGAAGGACAGCCGAACACCGGGGAGCTGTTTTTT
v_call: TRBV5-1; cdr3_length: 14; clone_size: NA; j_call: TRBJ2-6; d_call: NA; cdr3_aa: CASSRDSGANVLTF; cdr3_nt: TGCGCCAGCAGCCGGGACTCTGGGGCCAACGTCCTGACTTTC
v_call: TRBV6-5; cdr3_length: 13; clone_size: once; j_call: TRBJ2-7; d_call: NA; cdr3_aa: CASSYSRGGSVYF; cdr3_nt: TGTGCCAGCAGTTATTCCCGTGGGGGGTCTGTATACTTC
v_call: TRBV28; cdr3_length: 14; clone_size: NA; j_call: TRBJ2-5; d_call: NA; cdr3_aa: CASSLVGAQETQYF; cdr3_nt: TGTGCCAGCAGTCTCGTAGGGGCCCAAGAGACCCAGTACTTC
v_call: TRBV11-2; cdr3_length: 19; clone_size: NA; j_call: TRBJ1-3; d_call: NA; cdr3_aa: CASSLDLPRGRGPGNTIYF; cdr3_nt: TGTGCCAGCAGCTTAGATCTACCCCGGGGCAGGGGCCCCGGAAACACCATATATTTT
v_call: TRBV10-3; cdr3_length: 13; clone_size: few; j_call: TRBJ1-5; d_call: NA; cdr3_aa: CAISLEESQPQHF; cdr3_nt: TGTGCCATCAGCCTGGAGGAGAGTCAGCCCCAGCATTTT
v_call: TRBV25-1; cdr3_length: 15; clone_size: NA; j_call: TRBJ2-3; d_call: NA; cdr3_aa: CASSGRDRLTDTQYF; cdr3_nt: TGTGCCAGCAGTGGGCGGGACAGACTCACAGATACGCAGTATTTT
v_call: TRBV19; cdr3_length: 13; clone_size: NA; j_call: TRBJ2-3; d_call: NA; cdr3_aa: CASRVQPWTAEYF; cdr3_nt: TGTGCCAGTAGGGTACAGCCTTGGACCGCGGAGTATTTT
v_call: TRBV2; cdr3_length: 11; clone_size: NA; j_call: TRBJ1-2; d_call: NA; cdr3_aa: CASGEGVGYTF; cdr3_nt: TGTGCCAGCGGGGAAGGGGTTGGCTACACCTTC
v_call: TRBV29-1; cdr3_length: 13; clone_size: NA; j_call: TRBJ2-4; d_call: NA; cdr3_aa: CSVGGDNKNIQYF; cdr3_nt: TGCAGCGTTGGGGGGGACAACAAAAACATTCAGTACTTC
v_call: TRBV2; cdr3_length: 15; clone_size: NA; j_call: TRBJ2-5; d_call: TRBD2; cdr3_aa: CASSDGTSGKETQYF; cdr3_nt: TGTGCCAGCAGTGACGGGACTAGCGGAAAAGAGACCCAGTACTTC
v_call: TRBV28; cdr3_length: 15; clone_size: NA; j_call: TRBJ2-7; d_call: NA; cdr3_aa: CASSLEGRSSYEQYF; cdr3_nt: TGTGCCAGCAGTTTAGAGGGACGGAGCTCCTACGAGCAGTACTTC
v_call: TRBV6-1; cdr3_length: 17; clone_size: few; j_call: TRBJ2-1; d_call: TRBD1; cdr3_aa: CASSVTTGTGARNEQFF; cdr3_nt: TGTGCCAGCAGTGTCACAACCGGGACAGGGGCTCGAAATGAGCAGTTCTTC
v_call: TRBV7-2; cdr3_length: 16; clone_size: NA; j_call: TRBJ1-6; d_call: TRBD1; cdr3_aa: CASSLTGTGGGSPLHF; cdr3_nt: TGTGCCAGCAGCCTGACCGGGACAGGGGGGGGTTCACCCCTCCACTTT
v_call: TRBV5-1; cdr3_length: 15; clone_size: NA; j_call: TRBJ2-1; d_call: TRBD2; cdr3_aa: CASSDGTSGGHEQFF; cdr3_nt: TGCGCCAGCAGCGACGGGACTAGCGGGGGACATGAGCAGTTCTTC
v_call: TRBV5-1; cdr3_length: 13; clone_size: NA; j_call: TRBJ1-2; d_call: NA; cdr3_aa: CASSLGQNYGYTF; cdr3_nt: TGCGCCAGCAGCTTAGGACAGAACTATGGCTACACCTTC
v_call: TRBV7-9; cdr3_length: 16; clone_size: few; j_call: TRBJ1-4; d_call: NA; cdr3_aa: CASSVGAGQTNEKLFF; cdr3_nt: TGTGCCAGCAGCGTAGGTGCCGGGCAAACTAATGAAAAACTGTTTTTT
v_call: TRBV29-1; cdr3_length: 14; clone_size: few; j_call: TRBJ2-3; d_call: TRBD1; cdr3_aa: CSVAGTGGPDTQYF; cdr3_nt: TGCAGCGTAGCCGGGACAGGGGGCCCAGATACGCAGTATTTT
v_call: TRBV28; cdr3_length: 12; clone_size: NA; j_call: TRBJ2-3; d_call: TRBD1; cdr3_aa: CALRGLTDTQYF; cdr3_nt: TGTGCTTTGAGGGGGCTCACAGATACGCAGTATTTT
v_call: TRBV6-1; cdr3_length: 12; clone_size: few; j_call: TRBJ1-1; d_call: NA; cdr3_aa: CASSSSGVEAFF; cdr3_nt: NA
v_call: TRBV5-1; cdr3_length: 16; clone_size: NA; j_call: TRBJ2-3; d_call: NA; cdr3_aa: CASSFGQGLSTDTQYF; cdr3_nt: TGCGCCAGCAGCTTTGGTCAGGGACTTAGCACAGATACGCAGTATTTT
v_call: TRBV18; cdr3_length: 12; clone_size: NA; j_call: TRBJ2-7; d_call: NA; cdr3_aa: CASSRNQDEQYF; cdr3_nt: TGTGCCAGCTCCAGAAACCAAGACGAGCAGTACTTC
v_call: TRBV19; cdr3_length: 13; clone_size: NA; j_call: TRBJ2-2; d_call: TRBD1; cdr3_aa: CASSIAGGRWLFF; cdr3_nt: TGTGCCAGTAGTATCGCAGGGGGCCGGTGGCTGTTTTTT
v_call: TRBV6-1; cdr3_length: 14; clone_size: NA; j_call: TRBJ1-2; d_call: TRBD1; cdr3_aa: CASSGTGVIYGYTF; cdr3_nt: TGTGCCAGCAGCGGGACAGGAGTTATCTATGGCTACACCTTC
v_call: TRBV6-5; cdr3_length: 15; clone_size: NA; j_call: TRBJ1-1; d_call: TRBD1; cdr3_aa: CASRGQGRWKAEAFF; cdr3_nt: TGTGCCAGCAGGGGACAGGGTCGGTGGAAAGCTGAAGCTTTCTTT
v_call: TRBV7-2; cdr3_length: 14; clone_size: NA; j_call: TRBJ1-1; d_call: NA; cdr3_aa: CASSLRTVNTEAFF; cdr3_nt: TGTGCCAGCAGCTTACGGACGGTGAACACTGAAGCTTTCTTT
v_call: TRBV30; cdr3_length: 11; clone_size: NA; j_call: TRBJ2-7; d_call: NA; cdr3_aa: CAWSGAKEQYF; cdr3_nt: TGTGCCTGGAGTGGGGCGAAAGAGCAGTACTTC
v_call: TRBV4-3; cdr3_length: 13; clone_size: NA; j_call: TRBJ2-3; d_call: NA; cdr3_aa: CASSQQLTDTQYF; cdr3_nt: TGCGCCAGCAGCCAACAACTCACAGATACGCAGTATTTT
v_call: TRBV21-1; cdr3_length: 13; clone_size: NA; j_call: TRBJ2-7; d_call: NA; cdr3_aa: CASSKAAYYEQYF; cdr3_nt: TGTGCCAGCAGCAAAGCGGCCTACTACGAGCAGTACTTC
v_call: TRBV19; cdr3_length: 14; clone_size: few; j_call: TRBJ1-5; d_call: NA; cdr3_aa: CASNRLGYDQPQHF; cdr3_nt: TGTGCCAGTAATCGGCTGGGGTACGATCAGCCCCAGCATTTT
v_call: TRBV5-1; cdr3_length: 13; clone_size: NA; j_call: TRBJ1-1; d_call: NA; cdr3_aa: CASRWDLGTEAFF; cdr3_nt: TGCGCCAGCAGATGGGACCTGGGAACTGAAGCTTTCTTT